The T cell receptor beta chain described here comes from a study of cytomegalovirus exposure and HLA in healthy donors. Sampled while nominally healthy, donors likely had unrecorded immune exposures. In this sample, this clone turned up once. As yet, its antigen is unknown. The PCR was carried out with 60 Vbeta primers and 13 Jbeta primers. The assay was immunoSEQ multiplex PCR, and TCRdb's table has in-frame clones only and misses some. The profile shows 250,000 to 350,000 clones, about 90% of them singletons. Germline-derived CDR1 and CDR2 are SGHAT and FQNNGV. The CDR3 contains 17 residues. V lost 4 bases, J lost 3 bases, and 14 bases stayed unmatched. Notes on the study in general: Productive rates of about 90% or about 30% were seen for most TCR beta V segments in an earlier analysis.

The V and J genes are TRBV11-2 and TRBJ1-1; 7 nucleotides match TRBD1. The receptor was isolated from a woman younger than 35 in good health and CMV-seronegative. The sequencing sample was made of PBMCs. CDR3 nucleotide sequence: TGTGCCAGCAGCTCAACAGGAGGACAGGTTTTATACACTGAAGCTTTCTTT. Its protein product is CASSSTGGQVLYTEAFF. Combining the CDR3 with reference TRBV11-2 and TRBJ1-1 gives the whole variable domain EAGVAQSPRYKIIEKRQSVAFWCNPISGHATLYWYQQILGQGPKLLIQFQNNGVVDDSQLPKDRFSAERLKGVDSTLKIQPAKLEDSAVYLCASSSTGGQVLYTEAFFGQGTRLTVV.